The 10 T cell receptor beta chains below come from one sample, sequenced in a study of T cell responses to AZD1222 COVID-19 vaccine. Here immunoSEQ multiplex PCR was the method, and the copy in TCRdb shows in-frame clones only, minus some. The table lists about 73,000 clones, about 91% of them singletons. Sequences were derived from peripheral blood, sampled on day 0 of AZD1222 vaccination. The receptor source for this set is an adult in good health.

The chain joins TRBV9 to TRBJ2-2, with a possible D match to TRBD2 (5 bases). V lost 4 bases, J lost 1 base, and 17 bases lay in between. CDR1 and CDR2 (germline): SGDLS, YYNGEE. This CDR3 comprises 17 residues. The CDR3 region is CASSTLRVARNTGELFF. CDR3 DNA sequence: TGTGCCAGCAGCACCCTTAGAGTAGCGAGGAACACCGGGGAGCTGTTTTTT.

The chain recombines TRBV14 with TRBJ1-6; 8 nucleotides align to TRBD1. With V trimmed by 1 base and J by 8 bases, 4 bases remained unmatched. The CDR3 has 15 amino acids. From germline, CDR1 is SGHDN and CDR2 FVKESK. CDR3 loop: CASSQVGTGDSPLHF. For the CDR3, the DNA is TGTGCCAGCAGCCAAGTAGGGACAGGTGATTCACCCCTCCACTTT. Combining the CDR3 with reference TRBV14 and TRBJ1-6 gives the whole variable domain EAGVTQFPSHSVIEKGQTVTLRCDPISGHDNLYWYRRVMGKEIKFLLHFVKESKQDESGMPNNRFLAERTGGTYSTLKVQPAELEDSGVYFCASSQVGTGDSPLHFGNGTRLTVT.

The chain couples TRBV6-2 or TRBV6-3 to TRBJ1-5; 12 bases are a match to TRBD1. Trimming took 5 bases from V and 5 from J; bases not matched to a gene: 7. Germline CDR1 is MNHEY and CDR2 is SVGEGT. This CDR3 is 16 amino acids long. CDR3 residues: CASSASGTGGHQPQHF. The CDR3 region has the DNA TGTGCCAGCAGTGCCTCCGGGACAGGGGGCCATCAGCCCCAGCATTTT.

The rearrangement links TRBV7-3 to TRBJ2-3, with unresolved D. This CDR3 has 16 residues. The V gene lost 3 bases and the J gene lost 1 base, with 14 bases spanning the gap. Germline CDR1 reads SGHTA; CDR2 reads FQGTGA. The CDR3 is CASSFHSPGGTDTQYF. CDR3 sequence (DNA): TGTGCCAGCAGCTTCCACTCACCTGGGGGCACAGATACGCAGTATTTT.

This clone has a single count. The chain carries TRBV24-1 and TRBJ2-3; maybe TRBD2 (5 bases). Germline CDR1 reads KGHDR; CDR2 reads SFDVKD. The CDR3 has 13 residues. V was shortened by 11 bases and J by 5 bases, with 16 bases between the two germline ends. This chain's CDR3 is CAISDTGRDTQYF. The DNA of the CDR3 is TGTGCCATCTCAGATACGGGGAGAGATACGCAGTATTTT.

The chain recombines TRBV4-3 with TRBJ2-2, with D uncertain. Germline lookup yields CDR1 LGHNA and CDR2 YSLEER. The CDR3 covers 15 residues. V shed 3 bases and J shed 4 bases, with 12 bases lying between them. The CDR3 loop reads CASSQLSPGTGELFF. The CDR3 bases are TGCGCCAGCAGCCAGTTATCCCCGGGCACCGGGGAGCTGTTTTTT.

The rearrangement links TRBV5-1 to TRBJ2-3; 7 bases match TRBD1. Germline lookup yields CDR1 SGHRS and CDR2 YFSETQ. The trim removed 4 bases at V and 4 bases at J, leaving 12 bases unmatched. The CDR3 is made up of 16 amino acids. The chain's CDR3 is CASSPEIGQVPDTQYF. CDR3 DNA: TGCGCCAGCAGCCCCGAGATCGGACAGGTCCCAGATACGCAGTATTTT.

CDR3 in DNA: TGCAGCGTTGAAGTAAGGGGGATGGGTACCGGGGAGCTGTTTTTT. Encoded protein: CSVEVRGMGTGELFF. This chain uses TRBV29-1 with TRBJ2-2, with D perhaps TRBD1 (6 bases). The germline gives CDR1 SQVTM, CDR2 ANQGSEA. Trimming pared 1 base from V and 5 bases from J, leaving 14 bases between. The CDR3 contains 15 residues.

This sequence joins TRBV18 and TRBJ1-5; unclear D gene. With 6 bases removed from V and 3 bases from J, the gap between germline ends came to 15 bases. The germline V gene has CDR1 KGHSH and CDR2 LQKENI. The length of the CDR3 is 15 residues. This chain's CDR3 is CASSPTGVPNQPQHF. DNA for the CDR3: TGTGCCAGCTCCCCCACCGGGGTCCCCAATCAGCCCCAGCATTTT.

The CDR3 region has the DNA TGTGCCAGCGGGGACGGACGGGCGTGGGGCTACACCTTC. Protein product: CASGDGRAWGYTF. The chain joins TRBV2 to TRBJ1-2; D might be TRBD1 (5 bases). This CDR3 contains 13 residues. The V gene's germline CDR1 is SNHLY and CDR2 FYNNEI. V was clipped by 8 bases and J by 8 bases, with 18 bases between them. Drawing the rest from reference TRBV2 and TRBJ1-2, the complete variable domain is EPEVTQTPSHQVTQMGQEVILRCVPISNHLYFYWYRQILGQKVEFLVSFYNNEISEKSEIFDDQFSVERPDGSNFTLKIRSTKLEDSAMYFCASGDGRAWGYTFGSGTRLTVV.